These T cell receptor beta chains were read from a single sample in a study of blood T cell repertoires in COVID-19. Some clones are missing from TCRdb's copy, which holds only in-frame ones; the method was immunoSEQ multiplex PCR. The sample records fewer than 45,000 clones, roughly 70% being singletons. Sequenced: peripheral blood. The receptors here all came from a man in his sixties or seventies with COVID-19, enrolled during active disease. The CDR3 runs from the conserved cysteine through the conserved F or W. D genes are given only for firm matches. For some rows the clone size is stated as once, few or many, or as a class when expanded; others skip it.

clone_size: -; v_call: TRBV5-1; d_call: TRBD1; j_call: TRBJ1-1; cdr3_nt: TGCGCCAGCAGCCAGAGACAGGGGGCGACTGAAGCTTTCTTT; cdr3_aa: CASSQRQGATEAFF
clone_size: -; v_call: TRBV19; d_call: -; j_call: TRBJ1-1; cdr3_nt: TGTGCCAGTAGTCCAGGGAACAGAAACACTGAAGCTTTCTTT; cdr3_aa: CASSPGNRNTEAFF
clone_size: -; v_call: TRBV7-9; d_call: -; j_call: TRBJ2-2; cdr3_nt: TGTGCCAGCACCAAATTTACGGGATCCACAACCACCGGGGAGCTGTTTTTT; cdr3_aa: CASTKFTGSTTTGELFF
clone_size: once; v_call: TRBV5-6; d_call: -; j_call: TRBJ1-3; cdr3_nt: TGTGCCAGCAGCTTGGGTCCCAGGGCCTCTGGAAACACCATATATTTT; cdr3_aa: CASSLGPRASGNTIYF
clone_size: -; v_call: TRBV5-8; d_call: -; j_call: TRBJ1-1; cdr3_nt: TGTGCCAGCAGCTTGGTCGAGGGTTACACTGAAGCTTTCTTT; cdr3_aa: CASSLVEGYTEAFF
clone_size: -; v_call: TRBV19; d_call: TRBD2; j_call: TRBJ2-7; cdr3_nt: TGTGCCAGTAGTATCATGGCGGGAGGGCCGGGGGAGCAGTACTTC; cdr3_aa: CASSIMAGGPGEQYF
clone_size: -; v_call: TRBV6-5; d_call: TRBD1; j_call: TRBJ1-2; cdr3_nt: TGTGCCAGCAATTGGGACAGTAGGAACTATGGCTACACCTTC; cdr3_aa: CASNWDSRNYGYTF
clone_size: -; v_call: TRBV24-1; d_call: -; j_call: TRBJ2-3; cdr3_nt: TGTGCCACCAGTGATTTATCGCAGGGTTGGGATACGCAGTATTTT; cdr3_aa: CATSDLSQGWDTQYF
clone_size: -; v_call: TRBV27; d_call: -; j_call: TRBJ1-1; cdr3_nt: TGTGCCAGCAGTTTAACCCGACAGGAGAACACTGAAGCTTTCTTT; cdr3_aa: CASSLTRQENTEAFF
clone_size: -; v_call: TRBV24-1; d_call: -; j_call: TRBJ1-5; cdr3_nt: TGTGCCACCAGTGAGAACAGGGATCAGCCCCAGCATTTT; cdr3_aa: CATSENRDQPQHF
clone_size: -; v_call: TRBV7-9; d_call: TRBD1; j_call: TRBJ1-6; cdr3_nt: TGTGCCAGCAGCTTAGACAGGGGCAATTCACCCCTCCACTTT; cdr3_aa: CASSLDRGNSPLHF
clone_size: many; v_call: TRBV6-5; d_call: -; j_call: TRBJ1-1; cdr3_nt: TGTGCCAGCAGTCTGACAGGTGGGAACACTGAAGCTTTCTTT; cdr3_aa: CASSLTGGNTEAFF
clone_size: -; v_call: TRBV28; d_call: TRBD1; j_call: TRBJ1-5; cdr3_nt: TGTGCCAGCAGTCACCGGGACAGAACCCAGCATTTT; cdr3_aa: CASSHRDRTQHF
clone_size: once; v_call: TRBV6-2/TRBV6-3; d_call: TRBD2; j_call: TRBJ2-1; cdr3_nt: TGTGCCAGCAGCCGGCCTAGGAGCGGGAGGTTTAACAATGAGCAGTTCTTC; cdr3_aa: CASSRPRSGRFNNEQFF
clone_size: few; v_call: TRBV5-1; d_call: -; j_call: TRBJ2-3; cdr3_nt: TGCGCCAGCAGCGCCCTAATGGCAGATACGCAGTATTTT; cdr3_aa: CASSALMADTQYF
clone_size: -; v_call: TRBV28; d_call: -; j_call: TRBJ1-2; cdr3_nt: TGTGCCAGCAGTCTCCGTACAGGGACCCTCTATGGCTACACCTTC; cdr3_aa: CASSLRTGTLYGYTF
clone_size: -; v_call: TRBV6-4; d_call: -; j_call: TRBJ1-5; cdr3_nt: TGTGCCAGCAGCGCAGGGTTTCAGCCCCAGCATTTT; cdr3_aa: CASSAGFQPQHF
clone_size: -; v_call: TRBV28; d_call: -; j_call: TRBJ1-2; cdr3_nt: TGTGCCAGCAGTTTCGAGATTGTAGGCTACACCTTC; cdr3_aa: CASSFEIVGYTF
clone_size: -; v_call: TRBV10-3; d_call: TRBD1; j_call: TRBJ1-4; cdr3_nt: TGTGCCATCAGTGAGAGAAAGGACAGGGGGAGCGAAAAACTGTTTTTT; cdr3_aa: CAISERKDRGSEKLFF
clone_size: -; v_call: TRBV3-1/TRBV3-2; d_call: TRBD1; j_call: TRBJ2-3; cdr3_nt: TGTGCCAGCAGCCAAGTAACAGGGGGCGCGACAGATACGCAGTATTTT; cdr3_aa: CASSQVTGGATDTQYF
clone_size: -; v_call: TRBV5-1; d_call: -; j_call: TRBJ2-2; cdr3_nt: TGCGCCAGCAGCCCCCGGGCAGGGAATAACGGGGAGCTGTTTTTT; cdr3_aa: CASSPRAGNNGELFF
clone_size: once; v_call: TRBV29-1; d_call: -; j_call: TRBJ1-1; cdr3_nt: TGCAGAGTTGGAGTCTCCCTTGGTACTGAAGCTTTCTTT; cdr3_aa: CRVGVSLGTEAFF
clone_size: once; v_call: TRBV4-2; d_call: TRBD2; j_call: TRBJ2-7; cdr3_nt: TGTGCCAGCAGCCAGGGGGGGGACTACGAGCAGTACTTC; cdr3_aa: CASSQGGDYEQYF
clone_size: -; v_call: TRBV9; d_call: -; j_call: TRBJ2-1; cdr3_nt: TGTGCCAGCAGCGTAGGGCAGCGGCCGAATGAGCAGTTCTTC; cdr3_aa: CASSVGQRPNEQFF
clone_size: few; v_call: TRBV12-3/TRBV12-4; d_call: -; j_call: TRBJ2-1; cdr3_nt: TGTGCCAGCAGTTCCTTCCGGAATGAGCAGTTCTTC; cdr3_aa: CASSSFRNEQFF
clone_size: -; v_call: TRBV20-1; d_call: -; j_call: TRBJ1-2; cdr3_nt: TGCAGTGCTAGTATGCAGGGGAAGGGCTACACCTTC; cdr3_aa: CSASMQGKGYTF
clone_size: -; v_call: TRBV18; d_call: TRBD1; j_call: TRBJ2-5; cdr3_nt: TGTGCCAGCTCACCGGGACAGGGGGCAGAGACCCAGTACTTC; cdr3_aa: CASSPGQGAETQYF
clone_size: few; v_call: TRBV24-1; d_call: -; j_call: TRBJ1-6; cdr3_nt: TGTGCCACCAGTGATGCCCGGGATTCACCCCTCCACTTT; cdr3_aa: CATSDARDSPLHF
clone_size: -; v_call: TRBV14; d_call: -; j_call: TRBJ1-1; cdr3_nt: TGTGCCAGCAGCCAACGGCCGTGGGCTTGGAACACTGAAGCTTTCTTT; cdr3_aa: CASSQRPWAWNTEAFF
clone_size: -; v_call: TRBV28; d_call: -; j_call: TRBJ1-6; cdr3_nt: TGTGCCAGCAGTTTTAGGGGGTATTCACCCCTCCACTTT; cdr3_aa: CASSFRGYSPLHF
clone_size: few; v_call: TRBV6-5; d_call: TRBD1; j_call: TRBJ1-2; cdr3_nt: TGTGCCAGCAGCCAAGGGACAGGGATTTATGGCTACACCTTC; cdr3_aa: CASSQGTGIYGYTF
clone_size: -; v_call: TRBV7-9; d_call: -; j_call: TRBJ1-4; cdr3_nt: TGTGCCAGCAGCCTCGGGACAAACAATGAAAAACTGTTTTTT; cdr3_aa: CASSLGTNNEKLFF
clone_size: -; v_call: TRBV5-1; d_call: -; j_call: TRBJ2-2; cdr3_nt: TGCGCCAGCAGCTTTGAGGGGAACACCGGGGAGCTGTTTTTT; cdr3_aa: CASSFEGNTGELFF
clone_size: few; v_call: TRBV11-3; d_call: TRBD2; j_call: TRBJ2-1; cdr3_nt: TGTGCCAGCAGCTTAGATCAGGGTGGGACTAGCGGGGGGGCTCAGCAGTTCTTC; cdr3_aa: CASSLDQGGTSGGAQQFF